The present T cell receptor (beta chain) was sequenced within a study of blood T cell repertoires in COVID-19. Study background: Researchers got acute and convalescent COVID-19 samples from the United States, Italy and Spain. PBMCs, B-cell-depleted T cells, or T cells were the source of the cDNA or gDNA that made up the material.

Original handling: Reference gene primers were amplified, and this amplification served to estimate nucleated cell counts. Measured with immunoSEQ multiplex PCR; TCRdb has only the in-frame clones, and not every one. That table furnishes V, J and clone size, whereas the DNA furnished D and trimming. The sample carries 110,000 to 150,000 clones, under 90% recorded once. The CDR3 has 15 residues. Trimming stripped 4 bases from V and 3 bases from J, with 14 bases between. The V gene's germline CDR1 is SGHRS and CDR2 YFSETQ. This clonotype was sampled from a man in his 70s who had recovered from COVID-19. The sequenced material came from peripheral blood. This sequence joins TRBV5-1 and TRBJ2-1; possibly TRBD2 for D (6 bases). As DNA, the CDR3 is TGCGCCAGCAGCCCCGCCGGGGGATACTACAATGAGCAGTTCTTC. Translating it yields CASSPAGGYYNEQFF.